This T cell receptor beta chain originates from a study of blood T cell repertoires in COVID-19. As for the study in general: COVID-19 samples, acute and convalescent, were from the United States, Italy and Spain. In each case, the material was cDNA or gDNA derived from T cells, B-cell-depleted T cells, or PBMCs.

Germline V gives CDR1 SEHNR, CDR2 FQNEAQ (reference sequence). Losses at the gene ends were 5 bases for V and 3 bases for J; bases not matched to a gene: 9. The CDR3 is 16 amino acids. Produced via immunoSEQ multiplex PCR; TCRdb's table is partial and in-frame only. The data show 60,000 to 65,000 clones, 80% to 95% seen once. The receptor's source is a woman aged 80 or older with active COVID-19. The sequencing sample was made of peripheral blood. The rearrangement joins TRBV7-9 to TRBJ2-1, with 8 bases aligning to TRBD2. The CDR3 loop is CASSPPDGRDYNEQFF. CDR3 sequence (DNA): TGTGCCAGCAGCCCCCCCGACGGGAGGGACTACAATGAGCAGTTCTTC.